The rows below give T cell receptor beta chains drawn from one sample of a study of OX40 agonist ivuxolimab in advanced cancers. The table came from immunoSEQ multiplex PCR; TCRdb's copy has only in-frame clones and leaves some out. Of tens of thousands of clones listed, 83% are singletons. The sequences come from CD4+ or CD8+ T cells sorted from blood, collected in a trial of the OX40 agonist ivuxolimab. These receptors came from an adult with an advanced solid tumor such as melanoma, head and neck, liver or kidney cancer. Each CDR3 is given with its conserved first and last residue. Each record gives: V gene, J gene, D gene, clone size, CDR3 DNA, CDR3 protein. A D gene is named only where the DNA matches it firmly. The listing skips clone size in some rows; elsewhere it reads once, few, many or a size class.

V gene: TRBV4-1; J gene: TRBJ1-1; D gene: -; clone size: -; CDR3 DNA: TGCGCCAGCAGCCAGGGCATTATGAACACTGAAGCTTTCTTT; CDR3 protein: CASSQGIMNTEAFF
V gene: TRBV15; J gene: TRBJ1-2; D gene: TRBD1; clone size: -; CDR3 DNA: TGTGCCACCAGCAGAGATCGAACTGGGACAGGGAATGGCTACACCTTC; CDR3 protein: CATSRDRTGTGNGYTF
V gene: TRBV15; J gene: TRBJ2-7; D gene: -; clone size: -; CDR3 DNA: TGTGCCACCAGCAGAGATCGGGGGGCCTCCTACGAGCAGTACTTC; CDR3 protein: CATSRDRGASYEQYF
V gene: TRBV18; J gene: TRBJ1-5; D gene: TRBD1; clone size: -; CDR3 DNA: TGTGCCAGCTCACCAGACAGGGGGCTTAATCAGCCCCAGCATTTT; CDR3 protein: CASSPDRGLNQPQHF
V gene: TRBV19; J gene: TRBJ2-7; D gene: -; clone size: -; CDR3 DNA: TGTGCCAGTAGTATTGGGCGGAGCGAGCAGTACTTC; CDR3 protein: CASSIGRSEQYF
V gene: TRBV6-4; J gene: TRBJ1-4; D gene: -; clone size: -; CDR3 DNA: TGTGCCAGCCGACCGTCACTGTTTTTT; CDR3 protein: CASRPSLFF
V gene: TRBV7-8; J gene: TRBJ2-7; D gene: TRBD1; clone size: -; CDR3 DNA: TGTGCCAGCAACCCCGGGACAGGCTCCTACGAGCAGTACTTC; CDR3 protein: CASNPGTGSYEQYF
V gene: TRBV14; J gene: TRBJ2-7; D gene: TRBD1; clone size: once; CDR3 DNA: TGTGCCAGCAGCTACACCGGGACAGGGTTGTACGAGCAGTACTTC; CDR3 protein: CASSYTGTGLYEQYF
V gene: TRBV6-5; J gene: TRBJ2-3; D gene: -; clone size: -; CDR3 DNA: TGTGCCAGCAGTGACACCAGGAGGGCAGATACGCAGTATTTT; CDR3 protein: CASSDTRRADTQYF
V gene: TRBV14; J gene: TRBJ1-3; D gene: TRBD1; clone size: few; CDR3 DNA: TGTGCCAGCAGCCTCTCGGGACAGTTCTCTGGAAACACCATATATTTT; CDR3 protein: CASSLSGQFSGNTIYF
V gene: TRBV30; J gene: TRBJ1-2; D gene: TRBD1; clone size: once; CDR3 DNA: TGTGCCTGGAGTGTAGGGGGCAGCATCTATGGCTACACCTTC; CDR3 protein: CAWSVGGSIYGYTF
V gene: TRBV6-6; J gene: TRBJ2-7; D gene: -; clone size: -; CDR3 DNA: TGTGCCAGCAGTGTGACAGTCGGCCCCTACGAGCAGTACTTC; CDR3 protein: CASSVTVGPYEQYF
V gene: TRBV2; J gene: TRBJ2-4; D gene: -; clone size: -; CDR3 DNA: TGTGCCAGCAAGGGCGGGTCCGCCGGAAACATTCAGTACTTC; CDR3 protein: CASKGGSAGNIQYF
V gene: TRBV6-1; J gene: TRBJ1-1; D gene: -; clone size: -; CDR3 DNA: TGTGCCAGCAGTACCCGGGACTCGGCTTTCTTT; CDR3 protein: CASSTRDSAFF
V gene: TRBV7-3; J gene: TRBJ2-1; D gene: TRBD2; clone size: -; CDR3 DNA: TGTGCCAGCAGCCTACCGGGGAGGGTCTCGGGGAATGAGCAGTTCTTC; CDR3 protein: CASSLPGRVSGNEQFF
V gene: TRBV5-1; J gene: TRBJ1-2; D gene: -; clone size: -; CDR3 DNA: TGCGCCAGCAGCTTACAGACAGATGGCTACACCTTC; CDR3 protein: CASSLQTDGYTF
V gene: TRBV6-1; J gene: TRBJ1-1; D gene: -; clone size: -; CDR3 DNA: TGTGCCAGCACCCTAGGGGGGGGTCCCACTGAAGCTTTCTTT; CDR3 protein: CASTLGGGPTEAFF
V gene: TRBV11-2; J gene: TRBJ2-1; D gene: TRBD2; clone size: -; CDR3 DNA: TGTGCCAGCAGCCATATGGACTTAGGCGGGAGGGAGCAGTTCTTC; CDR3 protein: CASSHMDLGGREQFF
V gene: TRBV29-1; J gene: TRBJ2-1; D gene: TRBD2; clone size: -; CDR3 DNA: TGCAGCGTCCCCGGACTAGCGGGCAATGAGCAGTTCTTC; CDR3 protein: CSVPGLAGNEQFF
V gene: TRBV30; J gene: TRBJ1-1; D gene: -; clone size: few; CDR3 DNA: TGTGCCTGGAGTCAGGGATGGACTGAAGCTTTCTTT; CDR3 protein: CAWSQGWTEAFF
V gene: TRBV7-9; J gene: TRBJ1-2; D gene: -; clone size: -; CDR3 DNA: TGTGCCAGCGAGGGCGGCGGAGGGGGATATGGCTACACCTTC; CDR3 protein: CASEGGGGGYGYTF
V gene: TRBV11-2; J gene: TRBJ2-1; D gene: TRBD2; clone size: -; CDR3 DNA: TGTGCCAGCAGCTCGGGACTAGCGGGAGGGAATGAGCAGTTCTTC; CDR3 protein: CASSSGLAGGNEQFF
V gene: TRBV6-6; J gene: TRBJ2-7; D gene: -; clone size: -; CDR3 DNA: TGTGCCAGCAGAGAACAGAGGTACGAGCAGTACTTC; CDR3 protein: CASREQRYEQYF
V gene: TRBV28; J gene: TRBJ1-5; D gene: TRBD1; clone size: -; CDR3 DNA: TGTGCCAGCAGGGACAGGGGGAATCAGCCCCAGCATTTT; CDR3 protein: CASRDRGNQPQHF
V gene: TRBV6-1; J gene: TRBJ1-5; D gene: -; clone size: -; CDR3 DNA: TGTGCCAGCAGTCCTGGTAGCAATCAGCCCCAGCATTTT; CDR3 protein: CASSPGSNQPQHF
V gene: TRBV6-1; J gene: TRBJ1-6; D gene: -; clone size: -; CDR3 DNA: TGTGCCAGCAGTGAAGCTATAGGTTCCTATAATTCACCCCTCCACTTT; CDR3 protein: CASSEAIGSYNSPLHF
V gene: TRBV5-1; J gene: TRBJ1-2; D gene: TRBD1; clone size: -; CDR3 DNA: TGCGCCAGCAGCTCACGACCGGGACAGGGGACCCCTAACTACACCTTC; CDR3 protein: CASSSRPGQGTPNYTF
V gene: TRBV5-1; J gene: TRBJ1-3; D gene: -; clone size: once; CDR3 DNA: TGCGCCAGCAGCGCCCGTGGCCTGGACGGAAACACCATATATTTT; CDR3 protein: CASSARGLDGNTIYF
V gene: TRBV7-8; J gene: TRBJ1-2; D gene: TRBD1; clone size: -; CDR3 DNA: TGTGCCAGCAGCATACTACAGGGGTACTATGGCTACACCTTC; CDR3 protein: CASSILQGYYGYTF
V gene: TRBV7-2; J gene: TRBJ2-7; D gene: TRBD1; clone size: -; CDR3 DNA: TGTGCCAGCAGCTTAGCTCCGACAGGGGTAGGGGGCGAGCAGTACTTC; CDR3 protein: CASSLAPTGVGGEQYF
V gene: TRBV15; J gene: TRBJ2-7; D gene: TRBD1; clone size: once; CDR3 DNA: TGTGCCACCAGCAGAGGTACAGGGGAAATTGGCGAGCAGTACTTC; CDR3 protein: CATSRGTGEIGEQYF
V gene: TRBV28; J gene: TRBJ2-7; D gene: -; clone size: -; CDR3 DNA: TGTGCCGGGCGGGGCGCGAGCTCCTACGAGCAGTACTTC; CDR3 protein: CAGRGASSYEQYF
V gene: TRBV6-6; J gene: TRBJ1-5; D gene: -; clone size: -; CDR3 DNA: TGTGCCACCAAAGTAACAGGGATGGATCAGCCCCAGCATTTT; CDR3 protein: CATKVTGMDQPQHF
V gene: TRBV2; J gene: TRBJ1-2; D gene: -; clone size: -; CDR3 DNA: TGTGCCAGCAGTGAAGCCTCCAGTTCTTATGGCTACACCTTC; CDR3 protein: CASSEASSSYGYTF
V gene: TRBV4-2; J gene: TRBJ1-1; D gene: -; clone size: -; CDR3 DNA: TGTGCCAGCAGCCAAGACTTGAACACTGAAGCTTTCTTT; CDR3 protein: CASSQDLNTEAFF
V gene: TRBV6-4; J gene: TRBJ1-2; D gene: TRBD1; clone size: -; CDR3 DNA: TGTGCCAGCAGTGACCCGACAGGGGGGCGGTCTAACTATGGCTACACCTTC; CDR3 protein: CASSDPTGGRSNYGYTF
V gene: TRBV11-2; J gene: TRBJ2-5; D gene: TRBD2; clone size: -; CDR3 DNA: TGTGCCAGCAGCTCCTCGACTAGCGGGAGGGCAACCCAGTACTTC; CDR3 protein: CASSSSTSGRATQYF
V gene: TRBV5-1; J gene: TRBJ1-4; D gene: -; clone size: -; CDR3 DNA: TGCGCCAGCAGCTTCGCAGGAGGGGATGAAAAACTGTTTTTT; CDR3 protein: CASSFAGGDEKLFF
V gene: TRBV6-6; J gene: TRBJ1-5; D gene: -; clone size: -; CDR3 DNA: TGTGCCACCACGCCGTGGGGTGCGGATCAGCCCCAGCATTTT; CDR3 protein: CATTPWGADQPQHF
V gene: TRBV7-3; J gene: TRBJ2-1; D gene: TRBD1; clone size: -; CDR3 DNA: TGTGCCAGCAGCTCACCCAGGGGGACCAATGAGCAGTTCTTC; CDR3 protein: CASSSPRGTNEQFF
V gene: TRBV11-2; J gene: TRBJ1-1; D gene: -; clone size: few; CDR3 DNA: TGTGCCAGCAGCTTAAACGGTGGGGAGGCTTTCTTT; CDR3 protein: CASSLNGGEAFF
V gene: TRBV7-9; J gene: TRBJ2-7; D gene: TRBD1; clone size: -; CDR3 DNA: TGTGCCAGCAGCTATGCCGGGACAGGGACCAACGAGCAGTACTTC; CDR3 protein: CASSYAGTGTNEQYF
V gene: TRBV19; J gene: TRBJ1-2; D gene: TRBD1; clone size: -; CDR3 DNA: TGTGCCAGTAGTAGGTCGGACAGGGTGAGGTATGGCTACACCTTC; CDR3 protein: CASSRSDRVRYGYTF
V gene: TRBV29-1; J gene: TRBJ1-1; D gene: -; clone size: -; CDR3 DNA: TGCAGCGGATATAGCTGGAACACTGAAGCTTTCTTT; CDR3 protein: CSGYSWNTEAFF
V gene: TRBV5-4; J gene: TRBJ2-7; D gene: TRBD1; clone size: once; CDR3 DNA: TGTGCCAGCAGCCAATGGCCCCGACAGGGTTCCGAGCAGTACTTC; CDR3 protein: CASSQWPRQGSEQYF
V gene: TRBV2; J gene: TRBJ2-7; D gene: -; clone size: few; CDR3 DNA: TGTGCCAGCAGTGCCGGGGCACTTAAGGAGCAGTACTTC; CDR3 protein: CASSAGALKEQYF
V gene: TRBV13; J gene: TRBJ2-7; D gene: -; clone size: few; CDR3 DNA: TGTGCCAGCAGCTTAGGACCCGGGGTGTACGAGCAGTACTTC; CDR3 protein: CASSLGPGVYEQYF
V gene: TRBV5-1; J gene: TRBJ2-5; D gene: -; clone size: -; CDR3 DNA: TGCGCCAGCACCCTCGGAAGGAGGGGGGAGACCCAGTACTTC; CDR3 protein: CASTLGRRGETQYF
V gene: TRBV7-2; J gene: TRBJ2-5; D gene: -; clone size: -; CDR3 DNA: TGTGCCAGCAGCTTAGGCCAGCAAGAGACCCAGTACTTC; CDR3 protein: CASSLGQQETQYF
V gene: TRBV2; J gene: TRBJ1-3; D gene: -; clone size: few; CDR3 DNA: TGTGCCAGCAGCCGGTGGACAGTCTCTGGAAACACCATATATTTT; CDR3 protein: CASSRWTVSGNTIYF
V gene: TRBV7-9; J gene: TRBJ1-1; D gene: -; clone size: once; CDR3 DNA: TGTGCCAGCAGCTTCGATGGGAACACTGAAGCTTTCTTT; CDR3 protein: CASSFDGNTEAFF
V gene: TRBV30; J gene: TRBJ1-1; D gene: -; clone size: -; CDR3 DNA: TGTGCCTGGAGTATGGGGCCGAAAGCTTTCTTT; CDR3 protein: CAWSMGPKAFF
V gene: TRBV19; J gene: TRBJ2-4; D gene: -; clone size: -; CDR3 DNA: TGTGCCAGTAGTATAGACCAGAAAAACATTCAGTACTTC; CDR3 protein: CASSIDQKNIQYF
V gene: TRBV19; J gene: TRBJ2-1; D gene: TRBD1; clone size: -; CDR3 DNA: TGTGCCAGTAGAAACAGGGGGCGCTTTGAGCAGTTCTTC; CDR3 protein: CASRNRGRFEQFF